A single sample is the source of the 2 T cell receptor beta chains below, sequenced in a study of spatial heterogeneity in lung cancer. MiXCR was run by TCRdb on the 5' RACE reads, yielding one entry per CDR3 protein. This table holds 20,000 to 25,000 distinct CDR3 sequences, 4% to 5% found once. Documented time point: sample taken at primary tumor resection. Tumor, nontumor lung or frozen PBMC supplied whole RNA that was sequenced unsorted. Sequenced here: PBMCs, sampled at surgery. These receptor sequences come from a male donor with early-stage non-small cell lung cancer.

In its sample, this clonotype was seen many times. This chain uses TRBV18 with TRBJ2-7, with 11 bases aligning to TRBD2. The CDR3 covers 13 residues. Germline V gene sequence: CDR1 KGHSH, CDR2 LQKENI. J gave up 6 bases and V 6 bases, and 4 bases lay outside the gene matches. The DNA for the CDR3 is TGTGCCAGCTCGTCCGGGACTAGCGGCGAGCAGTACTTC. It encodes CASSSGTSGEQYF.

V and J are TRBV20-1 and TRBJ1-2; 8 bases match TRBD1. Germline CDR1 DFQATT, CDR2 SNEGSKA (reference sequence). The CDR3 has 13 amino acids. V lost 2 bases and J lost 2; bases outside the gene matches: 1. CDR3 sequence reads: CSARQGANYGYTF. The CDR3, as DNA: TGCAGTGCTAGACAGGGGGCAAACTATGGCTACACCTTC.